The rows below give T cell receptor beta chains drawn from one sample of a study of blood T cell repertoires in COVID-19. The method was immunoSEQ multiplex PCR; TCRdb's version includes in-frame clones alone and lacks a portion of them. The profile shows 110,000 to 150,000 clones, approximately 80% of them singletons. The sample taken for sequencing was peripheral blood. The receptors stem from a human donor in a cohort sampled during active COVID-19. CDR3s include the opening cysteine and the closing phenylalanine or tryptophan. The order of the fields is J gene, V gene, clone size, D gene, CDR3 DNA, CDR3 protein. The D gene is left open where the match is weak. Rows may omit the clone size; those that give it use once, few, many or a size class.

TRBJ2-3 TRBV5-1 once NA TGCGCCAGCAGCTTGGGTGCGGGCACAGATACGCAGTATTTT CASSLGAGTDTQYF
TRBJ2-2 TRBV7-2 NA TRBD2 TGTGCCAGCACTCTCTCCAGCGGGGGAACTGGCGGGGAGCTGTTTTTT CASTLSSGGTGGELFF
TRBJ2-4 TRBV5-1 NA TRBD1 TGCGCCAGCAGCTTATACGGGACAGGGAAAAACATTCAGTACTTC CASSLYGTGKNIQYF
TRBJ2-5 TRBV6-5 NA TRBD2 TGTGCCAGTCGTAGGGATCCGGGGGGCCAAGAGACCCAGTACTTC CASRRDPGGQETQYF
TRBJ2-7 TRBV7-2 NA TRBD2 TGTGCCAGCAGCGGGACTAGCGGGGGGACCTACGAGCAGTACTTC CASSGTSGGTYEQYF
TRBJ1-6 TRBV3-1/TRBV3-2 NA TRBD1 TGTGCCAGCAGCCGGGGGACAGGGGGGACCAATTCACCCCTCCACTTT CASSRGTGGTNSPLHF
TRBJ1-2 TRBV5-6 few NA TGTGCCAGCAGCCACCGCCAGGGCCATGGCTACACCTTC CASSHRQGHGYTF
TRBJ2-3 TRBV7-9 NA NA TGTGCCAGCAGACTCCGGGATACGCAGTATTTT CASRLRDTQYF
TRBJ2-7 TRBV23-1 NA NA TGCGACACGTTTGGCTACGAGCAGTACTTC CDTFGYEQYF
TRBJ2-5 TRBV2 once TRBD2 TGTGCCAGCGCCACTAGCGGGGGGGCTGTGGAGACCCAGTACTTC CASATSGGAVETQYF
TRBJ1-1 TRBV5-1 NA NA TGCGCCAGCAGCCCTCGCGCCGGGGTAAACACTGAAGCTTTCTTT CASSPRAGVNTEAFF
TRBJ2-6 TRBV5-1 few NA TGCGCCAGCAGCTTGACAAACTCTGGGGCCAACGTCCTGACTTTC CASSLTNSGANVLTF
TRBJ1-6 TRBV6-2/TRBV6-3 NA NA TGTGCCAGCAGTATGACAATGTCGAGCCTCCACTTT CASSMTMSSLHF
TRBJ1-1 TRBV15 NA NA TGTGCCACCAGCAGAGGGTTCGGGGTGGGGAACACTGAAGCTTTCTTT CATSRGFGVGNTEAFF
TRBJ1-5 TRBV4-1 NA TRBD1 TGCGCCAGCAGCCAAGAGCAAACAGGGGTCAATCAGCCCCAGCATTTT CASSQEQTGVNQPQHF
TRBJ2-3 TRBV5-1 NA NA TGCGCCAGCAGCTTGGGGTTGGGACACCGCACAGATACGCAGTATTTT CASSLGLGHRTDTQYF
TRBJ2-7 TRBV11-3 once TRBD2 TGTGCCAGCAGCTTAAACGGGGGGGCCCTCGAGCAGTACTTC CASSLNGGALEQYF
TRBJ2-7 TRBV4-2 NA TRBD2 TGTGCCAGCAGCCCAAAGGGTTCTAGCGGTCCGACCTCCTACGAGCAGTACTTC CASSPKGSSGPTSYEQYF
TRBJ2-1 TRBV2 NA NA TGTGCCAGCACCGGAGTAGTTAGCGGAGAGCAGTTCTTC CASTGVVSGEQFF
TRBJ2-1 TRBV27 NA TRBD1 TGTGCCAGCAGTTTATCGGGACAGGGCTCCTACAATGAGCAGTTCTTC CASSLSGQGSYNEQFF
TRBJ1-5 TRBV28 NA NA TGTGCCAGCAGTCTGAGTGGACCCGGGAATGGCAATCAGCCCCAGCATTTT CASSLSGPGNGNQPQHF
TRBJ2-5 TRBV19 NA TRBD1 TGTGCCAGTAGCCTGACAGGGGGACAAGAGACCCAGTACTTC CASSLTGGQETQYF
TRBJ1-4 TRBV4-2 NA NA TGTGCCAGCAGCCAAGATACTCAGGGAACTAATGAAAAACTGTTTTTT CASSQDTQGTNEKLFF
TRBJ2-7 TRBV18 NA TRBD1 TGTGCCAGCTCTCGGACAGGGGATGGCTCCTACGAGCAGTACTTC CASSRTGDGSYEQYF
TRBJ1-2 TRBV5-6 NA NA TGTGCCAGCAGCTCGAGTTCAGGGGTCTATGGCTACACCTTC CASSSSSGVYGYTF
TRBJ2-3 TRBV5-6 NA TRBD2 TGTGCCAGCAGCTGGGGTACTAGCGGGGGTTTGGATACGCAGTATTTT CASSWGTSGGLDTQYF
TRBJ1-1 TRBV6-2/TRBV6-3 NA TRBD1 TGTGCCAGCAGTCATACAGGGGGCTTTAACACTGAAGCTTTCTTT CASSHTGGFNTEAFF
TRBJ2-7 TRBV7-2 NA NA TGTGCCAGCAGCTTAGCCCGAGACAGGTCCTACGAGCAGTACTTC CASSLARDRSYEQYF
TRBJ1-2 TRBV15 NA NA TGTGCCACCAGCGAAAAGGGGTATGACTATGGCTACACCTTC CATSEKGYDYGYTF
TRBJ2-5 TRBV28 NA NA TGTGCCAGCTCCCCGGGGTTTGAGACCCAGTACTTC CASSPGFETQYF
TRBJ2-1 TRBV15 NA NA TGTGCCACCAGCAGTTACACGGCGGTTTCCTACAATGAGCAGTTCTTC CATSSYTAVSYNEQFF
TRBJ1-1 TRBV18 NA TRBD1 TGTGCCAGCTCACTCACCGGACAGGGGGCCATGAACACTGAAGCTTTCTTT CASSLTGQGAMNTEAFF
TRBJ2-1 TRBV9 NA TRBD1 TGTGCCAGCAGCCCAGGGGGCGCAAATTCCCATGAGCAGTTCTTC CASSPGGANSHEQFF
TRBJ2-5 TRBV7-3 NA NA TGTGCCAGCAGCTTTCAGGGGACGAAGGAGACCCAGTACTTC CASSFQGTKETQYF
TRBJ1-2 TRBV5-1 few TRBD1 TGCGCCAGCAGCGGTGGCCTCCGGACAGGGAAAACACTTAACTATGGCTACACCTTC CASSGGLRTGKTLNYGYTF
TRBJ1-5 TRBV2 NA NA TGTGCCAGCCGGGTCCAAGAGTCCCTCAATCAGCCCCAGCATTTT CASRVQESLNQPQHF
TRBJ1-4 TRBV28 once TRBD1 TGTGCCAGCAGTTCCTCTCTGCTCGCCGGGACAGCGTCGGGAAAACTGTTTTTT CASSSSLLAGTASGKLFF
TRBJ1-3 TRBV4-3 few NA TGCGCCAGCAGCCAAGAATTAAGTCAGAACTCTGGAAACACCATATATTTT CASSQELSQNSGNTIYF
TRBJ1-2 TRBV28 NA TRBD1 TGTGCCAGCAGTTTACGGGGCGGACAGGGATCCTATGGCTACACCTTC CASSLRGGQGSYGYTF
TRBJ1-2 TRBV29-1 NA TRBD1 TGCAGCGTCGGCGGACAGGCTAACTATGGCTACACCTTC CSVGGQANYGYTF
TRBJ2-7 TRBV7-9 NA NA TGTGCCAGCAGCCAACCTAGACAGCCACCCTACGAGCAGTACTTC CASSQPRQPPYEQYF
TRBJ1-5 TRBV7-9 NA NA TGTGCCAGCACCCAGGGGAGACCTGATCAGCCCCAGCATTTT CASTQGRPDQPQHF
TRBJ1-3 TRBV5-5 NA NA TGTGCCAGCAGCTTGAAGGAGGATTCAGGAAACACCATATATTTT CASSLKEDSGNTIYF
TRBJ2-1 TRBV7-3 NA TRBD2 TGTGCCAGCAGCCTTAGCGGGGGGCGCTACAATGAGCAGTTCTTC CASSLSGGRYNEQFF
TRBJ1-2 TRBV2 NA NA TGTGCCAGCAGTGAACAGGGATATGGCTACACCTTC CASSEQGYGYTF
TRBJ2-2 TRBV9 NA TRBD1 TGTGCCAGCAGCTCAGATACAGGGGGCTTAACCGGGGAGCTGTTTTTT CASSSDTGGLTGELFF
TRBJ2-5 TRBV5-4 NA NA TGTGCCAGCAGCAATGGCAATCTCCAAGAGACCCAGTACTTC CASSNGNLQETQYF
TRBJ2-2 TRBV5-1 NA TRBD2 TGCGCCAGCAGCGACAGCGGGGGAACCGGGGAGCTGTTTTTT CASSDSGGTGELFF
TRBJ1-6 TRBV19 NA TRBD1 TGTGCCAGTAGTTCCTCCGGGACAGCAAATTCACCCCTCCACTTT CASSSSGTANSPLHF
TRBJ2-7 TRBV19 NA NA TGTGCCAGTAGTATACGATACAGGGATTCCGAGCAGTACTTC CASSIRYRDSEQYF
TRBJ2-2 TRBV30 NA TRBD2 TGTGCCTGGGGAGCGGGGGGGAACACCGGGGAGCTGTTTTTT CAWGAGGNTGELFF
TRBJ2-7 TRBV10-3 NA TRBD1 TGTGCCATCAGTGGGGACAGCGAAGGCTCCTACGAGCAGTACTTC CAISGDSEGSYEQYF
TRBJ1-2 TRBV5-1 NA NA TGCGCCAGCAGCCTTGAGACAGTAAACTATGGCTACACCTTC CASSLETVNYGYTF
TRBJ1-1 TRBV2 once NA TGTGCCAGCAGTGGGCCGGACAATACGAACACTGAAGCTTTCTTT CASSGPDNTNTEAFF